This TCR beta chain was identified in a study of Ad26.COV2.S vaccination and SARS-CoV-2 variants. CDR1 SGDLS and CDR2 YYNGEE come from the germline V gene. The CDR3 totals 13 residues. V lost 0 bases to trimming and J lost 5 bases, with 8 bases between them. Described treatment: around 19 received Ad26.COV2.S at low or high dose, single or two shots; roughly five received placebo; per-sample allocation not given. Sampling was done on day 63 after the first vaccine or placebo injection. Of note for this clone: Other DNA sequences in this sample translate to the same CDR3.

This table comes from immunoSEQ multiplex PCR, and its TCRdb copy is limited to in-frame clones, with some not included. Found here are under 400,000 clones, about nine tenths of them singletons; the top ten hold approximately 3.6%. The clonotype was recovered from a person aged 18-60 years who received the Ad26.COV2.S COVID-19 vaccine or a placebo. This chain links TRBV9 with TRBJ2-5, with D uncertain. The specimen was peripheral blood, collected in a trial of Ad26.COV2.S vaccine versus placebo. CDR3 nucleotide sequence: TGTGCCAGCAGCGTAGGGACCCCTGAGACCCAGTACTTC. Its protein product is CASSVGTPETQYF. Full variable domain (remainder filled in from reference TRBV9 and TRBJ2-5): DSGVTQTPKHLITATGQRVTLRCSPRSGDLSVYWYQQSLDQGLQFLIQYYNGEERAKGNILERFSAQQFPDLHSELNLSSLELGDSALYFCASSVGTPETQYFGPGTRLLVL.